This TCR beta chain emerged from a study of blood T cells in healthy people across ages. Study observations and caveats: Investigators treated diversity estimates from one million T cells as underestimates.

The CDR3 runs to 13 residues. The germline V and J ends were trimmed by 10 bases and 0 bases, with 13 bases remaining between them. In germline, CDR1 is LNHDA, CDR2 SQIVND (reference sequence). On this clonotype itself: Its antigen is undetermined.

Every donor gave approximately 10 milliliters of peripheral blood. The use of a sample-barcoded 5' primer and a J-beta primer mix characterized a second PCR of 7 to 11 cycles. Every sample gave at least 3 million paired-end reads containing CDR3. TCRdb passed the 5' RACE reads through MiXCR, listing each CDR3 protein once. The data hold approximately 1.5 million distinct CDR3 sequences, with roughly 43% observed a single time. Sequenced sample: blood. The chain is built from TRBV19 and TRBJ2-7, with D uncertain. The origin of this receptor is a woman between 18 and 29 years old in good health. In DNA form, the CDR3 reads TGTGCCACCCAAGGGATGAGCTCCTACGAGCAGTACTTC. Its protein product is CATQGMSSYEQYF.